The TCR beta chain described here comes from a study of immune cell composition in non-small cell lung cancer. Across the study: Histologic subtype was mainly adenocarcinoma or squamous cell carcinoma.

Germline CDR1 reads SGHNT; CDR2 reads YYREEE (reference sequence). V lost 7 bases and J lost 4, with 10 bases in between. CDR3 length: 12 residues. Normal lung was sampled as far from the tumour as possible, at least 3 cm. Generated by immunoSEQ multiplex PCR, the TCRdb table keeps only in-frame clones and is missing some. The data show 3,000 to 4,000 clones, about three quarters seen once. The rearrangement uses TRBV5-4 and TRBJ2-3; TRBD2 might be the D (7 bases). The source is a human donor with non-small cell lung cancer. Sequencing was done on a sample of non-adjacent lung tissue. The CDR3 region has the DNA TGTGCCAGCGGGGGGGCCCCAGATACGCAGTATTTT. It encodes CASGGAPDTQYF.